This is a list of T cell receptor beta chains from one sample in a study of circulating and synovial CD4+ cells in juvenile arthritis. Measured with immunoSEQ multiplex PCR; TCRdb has only the in-frame clones, and not every one. Here the sample spans some 3,900 clones, approximately 80% being singletons. Source material: CD4+ T cells from synovial fluid. All receptors come from a human donor with juvenile idiopathic arthritis. Each CDR3 is given with its conserved first and last residue.

CDR3 protein: CATSRKQGAEAFF; V gene: TRBV15; J gene: TRBJ1-1
CDR3 protein: CASSDLGGKDRGPYEQYF; V gene: TRBV6-1; J gene: TRBJ2-7
CDR3 protein: CASSIIQAPRHEQFF; V gene: TRBV19; J gene: TRBJ2-1
CDR3 protein: CASSPMNRGSSYEQYF; V gene: TRBV5-1; J gene: TRBJ2-7
CDR3 protein: CASSSPGGQNYEQYF; V gene: TRBV28; J gene: TRBJ2-7
CDR3 protein: CASSETEGGAGKLFF; V gene: TRBV6-1; J gene: TRBJ1-4
CDR3 protein: CASKAAGAYNEQFF; V gene: TRBV6-1; J gene: TRBJ2-1
CDR3 protein: CASSFRATSTDTQYF; V gene: TRBV5-5; J gene: TRBJ2-3
CDR3 protein: CASSPDPGQGHEAFF; V gene: TRBV18; J gene: TRBJ1-1
CDR3 protein: CASSLGGSRAYEQYF; V gene: TRBV5-4; J gene: TRBJ2-7
CDR3 protein: CSVTGTGDYEQYF; V gene: TRBV29-1; J gene: TRBJ2-7
CDR3 protein: CASSFGQGLQETQYF; V gene: TRBV7-9; J gene: TRBJ2-5
CDR3 protein: CASSMAGGIYNEQFF; V gene: TRBV19; J gene: TRBJ2-1
CDR3 protein: CASSLPGRGGHEQYF; V gene: TRBV7-2; J gene: TRBJ2-7
CDR3 protein: CASSTDDRAWSNQPQHF; V gene: TRBV19; J gene: TRBJ1-5
CDR3 protein: CASSHDRDTGELFF; V gene: TRBV7-7; J gene: TRBJ2-2
CDR3 protein: CASSEDRTETQYF; V gene: TRBV5-5; J gene: TRBJ2-5
CDR3 protein: CASSRGGSGADVLTF; V gene: TRBV11-3; J gene: TRBJ2-6
CDR3 protein: CSVDDGAGGPYEQYF; V gene: TRBV29-1; J gene: TRBJ2-7
CDR3 protein: CASSFGSGGYEQYF; V gene: TRBV7-2; J gene: TRBJ2-7
CDR3 protein: CASSLSLAGAKTQYF; V gene: TRBV28; J gene: TRBJ2-5
CDR3 protein: CASSPGQGNSPLHF; V gene: TRBV7-9; J gene: TRBJ1-6
CDR3 protein: CASRLDGIQETQYF; V gene: TRBV6-6; J gene: TRBJ2-5
CDR3 protein: CASSPGAAGNTIYF; V gene: TRBV7-2; J gene: TRBJ1-3
CDR3 protein: CASSTDTDYGYTF; V gene: TRBV7-3; J gene: TRBJ1-2
CDR3 protein: CASSEFVRGRAYEQYF; V gene: TRBV10-2; J gene: TRBJ2-7
CDR3 protein: CASSLDPLEDYTDTQYF; V gene: TRBV28; J gene: TRBJ2-3
CDR3 protein: CASSLMWGTGANTGELFF; V gene: TRBV7-3; J gene: TRBJ2-2
CDR3 protein: CSVVRGRTTEAFF; V gene: TRBV29-1; J gene: TRBJ1-1
CDR3 protein: CASSPNRAGYGYTF; V gene: TRBV7-8; J gene: TRBJ1-2
CDR3 protein: CASSQDFYSPLHF; V gene: TRBV4-3; J gene: TRBJ1-6
CDR3 protein: CASSSGSSNSPLHF; V gene: TRBV7-3; J gene: TRBJ1-6
CDR3 protein: CASSHEDRIDTEAFF; V gene: TRBV6-5; J gene: TRBJ1-1
CDR3 protein: CASSLSARINTGELFF; V gene: TRBV27; J gene: TRBJ2-2
CDR3 protein: CASRSGGVTGELFF; V gene: TRBV2; J gene: TRBJ2-2
CDR3 protein: CASSPRGGYGYNSPLHF; V gene: TRBV27; J gene: TRBJ1-6
CDR3 protein: CASSPWTGGDQETQYF; V gene: TRBV5-6; J gene: TRBJ2-5
CDR3 protein: CASSQTSGSHTGELFF; V gene: TRBV19; J gene: TRBJ2-2
CDR3 protein: CASSSTGEETQYF; V gene: TRBV5-1; J gene: TRBJ2-5
CDR3 protein: CASSAGIWDYGYTF; V gene: TRBV10-1; J gene: TRBJ1-2
CDR3 protein: CASSAESTGYEKLFF; V gene: TRBV2; J gene: TRBJ1-4
CDR3 protein: CASSLGPGGLAGSTDTQYF; V gene: TRBV13; J gene: TRBJ2-3
CDR3 protein: CASSQQVWAYEQYF; V gene: TRBV2; J gene: TRBJ2-7
CDR3 protein: CASSIAHSGELFF; V gene: TRBV19; J gene: TRBJ2-2
CDR3 protein: CSVVDSAGGFGFAKNIQYF; V gene: TRBV29-1; J gene: TRBJ2-4
CDR3 protein: CASGDREDEKLFF; V gene: TRBV11-2; J gene: TRBJ1-4
CDR3 protein: CASSHAGTGGPNTGELFF; V gene: TRBV4-1; J gene: TRBJ2-2
CDR3 protein: CASSGQGAAEQFF; V gene: TRBV2; J gene: TRBJ2-1
CDR3 protein: CASSGGASGNEQFF; V gene: TRBV19; J gene: TRBJ2-1
CDR3 protein: CASSARGVQETQYF; V gene: TRBV9; J gene: TRBJ2-5
CDR3 protein: CASSRRTGTNTGELFF; V gene: TRBV4-3; J gene: TRBJ2-2
CDR3 protein: CASRAGLFTDTQYF; V gene: TRBV6-5; J gene: TRBJ2-3
CDR3 protein: CASRGGTNEKLFF; V gene: TRBV2; J gene: TRBJ1-4
CDR3 protein: CASSMGQGIGVTEAFF; V gene: TRBV19; J gene: TRBJ1-1
CDR3 protein: CASSGDRRTDTQYF; V gene: TRBV18; J gene: TRBJ2-3
CDR3 protein: CAISETTTGELFF; V gene: TRBV10-3; J gene: TRBJ2-2
CDR3 protein: CASKSGGSFNEQFF; V gene: TRBV2; J gene: TRBJ2-1
CDR3 protein: CASSLLTGGEQYF; V gene: TRBV7-3; J gene: TRBJ2-7
CDR3 protein: CASSQEALKGYEQYF; V gene: TRBV4-2; J gene: TRBJ2-7
CDR3 protein: CASIWDSYNQPQHF; V gene: TRBV6-1; J gene: TRBJ1-5